The 9 T cell receptor beta chains below come from one sample, sequenced in a study of CD8+CD57+ T cells in acquired aplastic anemia. Profiling of TCR beta VDJ combinations and CDR3 sequences used genomic DNA as template. TCRdb re-called the reads with MiXCR, one entry per CDR3 protein. The table has 200,000 to 250,000 distinct CDR3 sequences, 60% to 80% seen once; the top ten hold around three fifths. It was patients with CD8+CD57+ cell expansion by flow cytometry who were chosen for sequencing. Sequenced material: sorted CD4+, CD8+, or CD8+CD57+ T cells (not recorded which) from PBMCs. The receptors originated from a human donor with aplastic anemia.

This chain joins TRBV5-5 and TRBJ2-7, with TRBD2 identical over 7 bases. V was clipped by 8 bases and J by 3 bases; unmatched bases: 8. The CDR3 covers 13 residues. Per germline, CDR1 SGHKS and CDR2 YYEKEE (reference sequence). The CDR3 sequence: CASTFGGGYEQYF. CDR3 bases: TGTGCCAGTACTTTTGGCGGGGGCTACGAGCAGTACTTC.

This clonotype was recorded at least ten times. This chain links TRBV7-9 with TRBJ2-7, with 7 bases matching TRBD1. The CDR3 length is 14 residues. Trimming cost V 4 bases and J 7 bases; bases outside gene matches: 10. From germline, CDR1 is SEHNR and CDR2 FQNEAQ (reference sequence). The CDR3 loop is CASSSSDREREQYF. The CDR3 DNA follows: TGTGCCAGCAGCTCCTCTGACAGGGAGCGGGAGCAGTACTTC.

In the case of this clonotype: One end of the junction is discordant with germline, which a read error may explain. This chain links TRBV7-7 with TRBJ1-6, with no clear D. There are 13 residues in the CDR3. Germline V lookup: CDR1 SSHAT, CDR2 FNYEAQ (reference sequence). The CDR3 coding sequence is TGTGCTAGCAGTATAGGACTTAATTCACCCCTCCACTTT. It is translated as CASSIGLNSPLHF.

This clonotype has only a few counts. V is TRBV29-1 and J is TRBJ1-1, with a possible D match to TRBD1 (6 bases). Per the germline V gene, CDR1 is SQVTM and CDR2 is ANQGSEA. Deletions cut 1 base from V and 8 bases from J, with 11 bases between. This CDR3 spans 12 amino acids. In DNA, the CDR3 is TGCAGCGTTGAAGTACAGGGAGAGGAAGCTTTCTTT. Encoded protein: CSVEVQGEEAFF.

V is TRBV7-2 and J is TRBJ1-5; 10 nucleotides line up with TRBD1. Germline CDR1 reads SGHTA; CDR2 reads FQGNSA. CDR3 length equals 15 residues. V lost 5 bases and J lost 6; bases outside the gene matches: 7. DNA for the CDR3: TGTGCCAGCAGCGCCCGACAGGGGGCTGGTCAGCCCCAGCATTTT. As protein: CASSARQGAGQPQHF.

The chain carries TRBV5-6 and TRBJ2-1; 8 bases are a match to TRBD1. In germline, CDR1 is SGHDT, CDR2 YYEEEE. There are 16 residues in the CDR3. V lost 3 bases, J lost 1 base, and 6 bases stayed unmatched. The CDR3 DNA sequence: TGTGCCAGCAGCTACGACAGGGGAGAGTCCTACAATGAGCAGTTCTTC. Translated: CASSYDRGESYNEQFF.

This chain uses TRBV5-4 with TRBJ1-6, with D perhaps matching TRBD1 (6 bases). The CDR3 is made up of 15 amino acids. The V gene lost 5 bases and the J gene lost 7 bases, with 16 bases spanning the gap. Per the germline V gene, CDR1 is SGHNT and CDR2 is YYREEE (reference sequence). The CDR3 reads CASRTQGQPNSPLHF. The CDR3, as DNA: TGTGCCAGCAGGACGCAAGGACAGCCAAATTCACCCCTCCACTTT. Full variable domain (remainder filled in from reference TRBV5-4 and TRBJ1-6): ETGVTQSPTHLIKTRGQQVTLRCSSQSGHNTVSWYQQALGQGPQFIFQYYREEENGRGNFPPRFSGLQFPNYSSELNVNALELDDSALYLCASRTQGQPNSPLHFGNGTRLTVT.

The rearrangement uses TRBV2 and TRBJ2-5; D tentatively fits TRBD1 or TRBD2 (7 bases each). Matching the DNA end better, TRBJ2-7 makes the J call doubtful. The CDR3 extends over 14 amino acids. Germline CDR1 reads SNHLY; CDR2 reads FYNNEI. The CDR3 DNA reads TGTGCCAGCAGTTTATGGCAGGGGGGGAACGAGCAGTACTTC. Translating gives CASSLWQGGNEQYF.

The rearrangement links TRBV7-2 to TRBJ2-7; 10 bases fit TRBD1. The CDR3 is 18 residues long. Germline assignment: CDR1 SGHTA and CDR2 FQGNSA. The V and J ends lost 2 bases and 2 bases, in that order; junction bases with no gene match: 12. The CDR3 is CASSLYGTGDLFPYEQYF. CDR3 DNA sequence: TGTGCCAGCAGCTTATATGGGACAGGGGATCTCTTTCCCTACGAGCAGTACTTC.